One and the same sample provided the 12 T cell receptor beta chains below, sequenced in a study of T cell responses to AZD1222 COVID-19 vaccine. Only in-frame clones appear in the TCRdb table, and some are missing; sequencing was by immunoSEQ multiplex PCR. There are 35,000 or so clones in the sample; roughly nine tenths occur only once, and 7% lies in the top ten. The starting material was peripheral blood, obtained on day 0 of AZD1222 vaccination. All receptors derive from an adult in good health.

The chain is built from TRBV4-1 and TRBJ2-6; D not certain. CDR1 and CDR2 from the germline V gene are MGHRA and YSYEKL. The CDR3 loop spans 17 amino acids. V was trimmed by 5 bases and J by 0 bases, leaving 14 bases between them. CDR3 sequence: CASSLTTRASGANVLTF. For the CDR3, the DNA is TGCGCCAGCAGCTTAACGACTCGTGCCTCTGGGGCCAACGTCCTGACTTTC.

The chain recombines TRBV6-6 with TRBJ1-5; the D is unclear. Trimming took off 5 bases at V and 1 base at J, with 18 bases between the two ends. Germline assignment: CDR1 MNHNY and CDR2 SVGAGI (reference sequence). The CDR3 length is 17 residues. CDR3 sequence (DNA): TGTGCCAGCAGTCTCCAGACGCAGCGGATGAGCAATCAGCCCCAGCATTTT. Translated, it gives CASSLQTQRMSNQPQHF.

The chain employs TRBV4-2 and TRBJ2-1, with 11 bases fitting TRBD2. The CDR3 totals 17 residues. V was clipped by 0 bases and J by 3 bases; unmatched bases: 4. Germline CDR1 LGHNA, CDR2 YNFKEQ. CDR3 loop: CASSQDGTSGNYNEQFF. CDR3 sequence (DNA): TGTGCCAGCAGCCAAGATGGGACTAGCGGAAACTACAATGAGCAGTTCTTC.

CDR3 amino acids: CASSYKTVNTEAFF. The CDR3 DNA follows: TGTGCCAGCAGTTACAAAACAGTAAACACTGAAGCTTTCTTT. This rearrangement joins TRBV6-5 to TRBJ1-1; D not resolved. The CDR3 extends over 14 amino acids. V lost 2 bases and J 2 bases, leaving 9 bases between the germline ends. The germline CDR1 and CDR2 sequences are MNHEY and SVGAGI.

CDR3 loop: CSVEDAGGTDTQYF. CDR3 in DNA: TGCAGCGTTGAAGATGCGGGGGGAACAGATACGCAGTATTTT. The rearrangement joins TRBV29-1 to TRBJ2-3, with 8 bases identical to TRBD2. The V gene's germline CDR1 is SQVTM and CDR2 ANQGSEA. The CDR3 extends over 14 amino acids. The trim removed 0 bases at V and 3 bases at J, leaving 2 bases unmatched.

The chain recombines TRBV28 with TRBJ2-1, with D tentatively TRBD2 (6 bases). Germline V gene sequence: CDR1 MDHEN, CDR2 SYDVKM. Trimming cost V 5 bases and J 5 bases, with 19 bases left between them. The CDR3 runs 16 residues. The CDR3 DNA reads as TGTGCCAGCAGTCCGACCCACCAGACTAGTAACAATGAGCAGTTCTTC. Translated: CASSPTHQTSNNEQFF.

The chain employs TRBV27 and TRBJ2-1; possible D gene TRBD1, 6 bases. CDR1 is MNHEY, CDR2 SMNVEV, per germline (reference sequence). Trimming left V 5 bases short and J 6 bases short, with 14 bases between. The CDR3 is 14 residues long. The CDR3 protein is CASSPRQAINEQFF. For the CDR3, the DNA is TGTGCCAGCAGTCCCCGACAGGCAATCAATGAGCAGTTCTTC.

The chain is built from TRBV27 and TRBJ2-5; a possible D gene is TRBD2 (5 bases). The germline CDR1 and CDR2 sequences are MNHEY and SMNVEV (reference sequence). Deletions cut 0 bases from V and 5 bases from J, with 19 bases between. The CDR3 spans 17 residues. For the CDR3, the DNA is TGTGCCAGCAGTTTATCGGCGGACTCCCGCAATCCGGAGACCCAGTACTTC. Translated: CASSLSADSRNPETQYF.

This sequence joins TRBV5-4 and TRBJ1-2, with 8 nucleotides matching TRBD1. Germline CDR1 and CDR2: SGHNT and YYREEE (reference sequence). The CDR3 covers 15 residues. The V gene end was trimmed by 1 base and the J gene end by 2 bases; junction bases not matched to a gene: 4. The DNA for the CDR3 is TGTGCCAGCAGCTTGCCGGACAGGGTGAACTATGGCTACACCTTC. Encoded protein: CASSLPDRVNYGYTF.

J is TRBJ2-5 and V is TRBV6-2 or TRBV6-3; no firm D call. Germline V gene lookup returns CDR1 MNHEY and CDR2 SVGEGT. The CDR3 is 12 residues long. V was clipped by 2 bases and J by 3 bases, with 4 bases between them. CDR3 coding DNA: TGTGCCAGCAGTTACGGTAAAGAGACCCAGTACTTC. Amino acid sequence: CASSYGKETQYF.

The chain employs TRBV29-1 and TRBJ2-3, with 13 positions matching TRBD2. The CDR3 is 15 amino acids. CDR1 and CDR2 (germline): SQVTM, ANQGSEA. The ends lost 8 bases at V and 2 bases at J; junction bases unmatched: 7. The CDR3 sequence is CSFGTSGEYTDTQYF. As DNA, the CDR3 is TGCAGCTTCGGGACTAGCGGGGAATACACAGATACGCAGTATTTT.

The chain is built from TRBV6-6 and TRBJ2-7; D gene ambiguous. The CDR3 is 13 amino acids. V dropped 6 bases and J dropped 7 bases, with 16 bases sitting between them. Germline V CDR1 and CDR2: MNHNY, SVGAGI (reference sequence). DNA for the CDR3: TGTGCCAGCAGCCGACCTAGTGGGGTTGAGCAGTACTTC. It translates to CASSRPSGVEQYF.